Included here is one TCR beta chain sequence, with context. Antigen specificity is unknown. This sample was taken from a study of CD8+ T cells in alopecia areata. Study-level background: Those treated were given oral tofacitinib at 5 to 10 mg twice daily.

Specified treatment: oral pan-JAK inhibitor, 5-10 mg twice daily. Peripheral blood and lesional scalp punch biopsies came from alopecia areata patients. This CDR3 contains 15 residues. Germline assignment: CDR1 MNHEY and CDR2 SVGAGI. The V end lost 6 bases, the J end lost 3 bases, and 18 bases lay between the germline ends. Study-level points and caveats: Uncertainty remains about how baseline CD8+ expansion links to response, with one nonresponder.

RNA, once extracted, was reverse transcribed into cDNA for use as the sequencing template. The data were produced by immunoSEQ multiplex PCR, yet TCRdb's version contains in-frame clones alone and is incomplete. The sample yields roughly 190,000 clones, 45% to 75% seen once. This chain connects TRBV6-5 to TRBJ2-7; no firm D call. Sequencing used CD4+ T cells sorted from blood, obtained at week 4, from a patient treated with tofacitinib. The TCR comes from a human donor with alopecia areata. CDR3 protein: CASRRPPPKDYEQYF. DNA for the CDR3: TGTGCCAGCAGAAGGCCACCGCCTAAGGACTACGAGCAGTACTTC.